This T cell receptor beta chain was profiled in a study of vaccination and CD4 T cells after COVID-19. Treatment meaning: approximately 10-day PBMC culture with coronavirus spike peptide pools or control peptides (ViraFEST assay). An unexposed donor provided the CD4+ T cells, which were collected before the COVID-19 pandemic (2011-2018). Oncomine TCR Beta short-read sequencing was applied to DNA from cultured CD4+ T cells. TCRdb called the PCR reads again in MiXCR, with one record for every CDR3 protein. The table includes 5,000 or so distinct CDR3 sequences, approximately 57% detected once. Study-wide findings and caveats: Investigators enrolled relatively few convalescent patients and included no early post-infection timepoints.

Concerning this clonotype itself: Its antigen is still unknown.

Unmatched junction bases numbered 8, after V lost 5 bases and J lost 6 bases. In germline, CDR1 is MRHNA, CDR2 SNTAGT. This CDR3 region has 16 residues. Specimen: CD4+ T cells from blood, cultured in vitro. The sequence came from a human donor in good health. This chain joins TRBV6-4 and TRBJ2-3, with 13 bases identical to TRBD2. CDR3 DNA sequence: TGTGCCAGCAGTCGGACTAGCGGGGGCCTTCCGGATACGCAGTATTTT. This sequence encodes CASSRTSGGLPDTQYF.